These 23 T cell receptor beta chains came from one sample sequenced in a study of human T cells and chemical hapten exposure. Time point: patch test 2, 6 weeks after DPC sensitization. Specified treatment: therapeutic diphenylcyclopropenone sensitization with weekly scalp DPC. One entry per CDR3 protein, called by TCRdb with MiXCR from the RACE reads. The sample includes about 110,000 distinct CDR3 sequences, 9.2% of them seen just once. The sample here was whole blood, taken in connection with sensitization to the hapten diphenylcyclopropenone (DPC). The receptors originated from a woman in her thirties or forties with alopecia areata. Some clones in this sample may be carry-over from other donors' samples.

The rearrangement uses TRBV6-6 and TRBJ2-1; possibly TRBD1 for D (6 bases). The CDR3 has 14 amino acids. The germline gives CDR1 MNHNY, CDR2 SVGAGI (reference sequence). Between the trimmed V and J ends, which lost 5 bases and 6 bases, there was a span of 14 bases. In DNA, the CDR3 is TGTGCCAGCAGTCGACAGGTATTTACCAATGAGCAGTTCTTC. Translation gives CASSRQVFTNEQFF.

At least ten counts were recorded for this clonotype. In DNA, the CDR3 is TGCAGCGTTGGTAGTGAGCAGTTCTTC. The encoded protein is CSVGSEQFF. J is TRBJ2-1 and V is TRBV29-1; D not certain. V lost 4 bases and J 9 bases, leaving 4 bases between the germline ends. From germline, CDR1 is SQVTM and CDR2 ANQGSEA. The CDR3 covers 9 residues.

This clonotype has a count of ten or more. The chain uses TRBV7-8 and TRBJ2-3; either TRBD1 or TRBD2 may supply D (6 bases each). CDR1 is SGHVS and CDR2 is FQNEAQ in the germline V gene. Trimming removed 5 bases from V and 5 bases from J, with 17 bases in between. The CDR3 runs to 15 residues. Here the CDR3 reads CASSLRGPTGDTQYF. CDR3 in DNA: TGTGCCAGCAGCCTACGGGGGCCCACGGGAGATACGCAGTATTTT. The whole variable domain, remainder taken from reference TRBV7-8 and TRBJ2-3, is GAGVSQSPRYKVAKRGQDVALRCDPISGHVSLFWYQQALGQGPEFLTYFQNEAQLDKSGLPSDRFFAERPEGSVSTLKIQRTQQEDSAVYLCASSLRGPTGDTQYFGPGTRLTVL.

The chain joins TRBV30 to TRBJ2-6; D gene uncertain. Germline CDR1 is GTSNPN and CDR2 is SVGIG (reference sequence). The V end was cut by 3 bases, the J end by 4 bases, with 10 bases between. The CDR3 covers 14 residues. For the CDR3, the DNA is TGTGCCTGGAGCTACCTTGGGGGGGCCAACGTCCTGACTTTC. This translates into CAWSYLGGANVLTF.

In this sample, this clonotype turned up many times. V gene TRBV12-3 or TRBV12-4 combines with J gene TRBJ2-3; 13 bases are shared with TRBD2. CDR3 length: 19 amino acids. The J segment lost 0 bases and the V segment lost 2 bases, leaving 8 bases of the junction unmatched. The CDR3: CASSLPATSGGTSTDTQYF. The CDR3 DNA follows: TGTGCCAGCAGTTTACCCGCGACTAGCGGGGGGACTAGCACAGATACGCAGTATTTT.

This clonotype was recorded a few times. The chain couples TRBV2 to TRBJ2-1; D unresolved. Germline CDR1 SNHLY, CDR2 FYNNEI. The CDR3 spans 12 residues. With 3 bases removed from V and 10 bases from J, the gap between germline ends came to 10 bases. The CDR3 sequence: CASSDRLWEQFF. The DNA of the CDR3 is TGTGCCAGCAGTGACCGGCTTTGGGAGCAGTTCTTC.

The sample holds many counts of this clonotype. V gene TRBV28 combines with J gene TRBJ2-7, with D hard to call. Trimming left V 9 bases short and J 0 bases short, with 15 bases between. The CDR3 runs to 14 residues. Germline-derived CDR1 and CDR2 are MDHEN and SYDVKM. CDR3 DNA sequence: TGTGCCAGTGGCCGTCGGCGAAGCTCCTACGAGCAGTACTTC. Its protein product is CASGRRRSSYEQYF.

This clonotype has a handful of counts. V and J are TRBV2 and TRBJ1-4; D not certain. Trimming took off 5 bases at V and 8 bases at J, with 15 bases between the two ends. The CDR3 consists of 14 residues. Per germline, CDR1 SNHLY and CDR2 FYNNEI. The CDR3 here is CASSLQSIGEKLFF. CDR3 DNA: TGTGCCAGCAGTCTCCAATCGATAGGGGAAAAACTGTTTTTT.

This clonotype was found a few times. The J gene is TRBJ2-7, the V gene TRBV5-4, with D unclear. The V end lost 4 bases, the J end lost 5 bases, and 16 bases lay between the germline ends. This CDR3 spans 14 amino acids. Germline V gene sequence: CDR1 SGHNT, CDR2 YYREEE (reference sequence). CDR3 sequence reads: CASSPDPRFDEQYF. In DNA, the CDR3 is TGTGCCAGCAGCCCCGATCCCAGGTTCGACGAGCAGTACTTC.

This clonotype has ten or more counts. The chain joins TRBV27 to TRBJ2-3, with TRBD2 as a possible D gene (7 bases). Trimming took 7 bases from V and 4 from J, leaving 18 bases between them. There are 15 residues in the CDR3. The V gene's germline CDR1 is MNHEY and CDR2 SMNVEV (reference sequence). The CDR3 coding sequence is TGTGCCAGCAAAAGGGGGGGACTATCCCCAGATACGCAGTATTTT. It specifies CASKRGGLSPDTQYF.

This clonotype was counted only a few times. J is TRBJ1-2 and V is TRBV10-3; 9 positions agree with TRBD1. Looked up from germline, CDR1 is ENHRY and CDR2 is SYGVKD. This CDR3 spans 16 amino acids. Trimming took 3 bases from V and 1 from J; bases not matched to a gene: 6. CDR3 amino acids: CAISDPGQGFNYGYTF. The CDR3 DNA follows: TGTGCCATCAGTGATCCGGGACAGGGATTTAACTATGGCTACACCTTC.

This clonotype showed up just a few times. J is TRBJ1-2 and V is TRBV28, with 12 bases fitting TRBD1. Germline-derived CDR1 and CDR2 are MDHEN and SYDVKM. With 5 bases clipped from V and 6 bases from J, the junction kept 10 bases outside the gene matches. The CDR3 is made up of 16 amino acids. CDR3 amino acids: CASSPGTGGVRDGYTF. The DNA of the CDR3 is TGTGCCAGCAGTCCCGGGACAGGGGGCGTTAGAGATGGCTACACCTTC.

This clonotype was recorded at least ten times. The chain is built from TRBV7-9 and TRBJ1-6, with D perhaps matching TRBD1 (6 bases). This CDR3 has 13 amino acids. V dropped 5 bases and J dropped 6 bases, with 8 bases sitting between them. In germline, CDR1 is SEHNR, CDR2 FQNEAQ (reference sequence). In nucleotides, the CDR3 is TGTGCCAGCAGCATACAGGGTAATTCACCCCTCCACTTT. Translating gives CASSIQGNSPLHF.

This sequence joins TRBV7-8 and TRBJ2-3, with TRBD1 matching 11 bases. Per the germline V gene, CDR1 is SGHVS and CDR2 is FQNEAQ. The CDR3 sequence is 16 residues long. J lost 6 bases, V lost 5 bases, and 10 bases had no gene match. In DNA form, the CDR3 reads TGTGCCAGCAGCGCGGACAGGGGGCCTATTTTGGATACGCAGTATTTT. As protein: CASSADRGPILDTQYF.

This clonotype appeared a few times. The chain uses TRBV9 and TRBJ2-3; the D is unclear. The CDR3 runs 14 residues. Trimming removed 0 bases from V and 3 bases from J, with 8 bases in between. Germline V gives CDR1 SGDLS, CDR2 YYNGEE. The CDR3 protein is CASSVGAGTDTQYF. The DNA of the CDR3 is TGTGCCAGCAGCGTAGGAGCAGGAACAGATACGCAGTATTTT.

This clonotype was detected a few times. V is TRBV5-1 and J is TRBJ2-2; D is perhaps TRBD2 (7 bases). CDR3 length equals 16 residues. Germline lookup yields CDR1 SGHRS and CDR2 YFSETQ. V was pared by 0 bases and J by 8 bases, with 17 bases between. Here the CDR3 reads CASSLAGGRAGGELFF. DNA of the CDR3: TGCGCCAGCAGCTTGGCCGGGGGGCGAGCCGGAGGGGAGCTGTTTTTT.

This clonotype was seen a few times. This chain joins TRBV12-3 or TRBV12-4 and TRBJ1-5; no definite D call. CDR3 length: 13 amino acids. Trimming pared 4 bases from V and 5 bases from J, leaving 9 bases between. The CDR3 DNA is TGTGCCAGCAGTTCTCTGAACGATCAGCCCCAGCATTTT. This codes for CASSSLNDQPQHF.

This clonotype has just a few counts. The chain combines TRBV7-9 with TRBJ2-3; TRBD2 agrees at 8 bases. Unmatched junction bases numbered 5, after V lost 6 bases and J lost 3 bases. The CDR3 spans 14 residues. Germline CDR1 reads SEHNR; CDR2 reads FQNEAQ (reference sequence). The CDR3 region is CASRLGGGTDTQYF. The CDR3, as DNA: TGTGCCAGCAGATTGGGCGGGGGGACAGATACGCAGTATTTT.

The CDR3 DNA reads TGTGCCAGCAGTCCGGTACTAGGGACCGACACTGAAGCTTTCTTT. Protein product: CASSPVLGTDTEAFF. The V gene is TRBV12-3 or TRBV12-4, the J gene TRBJ1-1, with D possibly matching TRBD1 (5 bases). The CDR3 runs 15 residues. The V and J ends lost 5 bases and 3 bases respectively, with 16 bases between them.

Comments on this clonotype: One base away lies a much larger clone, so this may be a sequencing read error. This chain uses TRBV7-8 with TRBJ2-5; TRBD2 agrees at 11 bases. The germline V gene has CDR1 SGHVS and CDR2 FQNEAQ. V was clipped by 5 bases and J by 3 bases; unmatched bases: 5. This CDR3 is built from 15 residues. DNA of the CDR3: TGTGCCAGCAGCGTTAGCGGGGGGGCCAAAGAGACCCAGTACTTC. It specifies CASSVSGGAKETQYF. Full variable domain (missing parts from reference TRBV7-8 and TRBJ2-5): GAGVSQSPRYKVAKRGQDVALRCDPISGHVSLFWYQQALGQGPEFLTYFQNEAQLDKSGLPSDRFFAERPEGSVSTLKIQRTQQEDSAVYLCASSVSGGAKETQYFGPGTRLLVL.

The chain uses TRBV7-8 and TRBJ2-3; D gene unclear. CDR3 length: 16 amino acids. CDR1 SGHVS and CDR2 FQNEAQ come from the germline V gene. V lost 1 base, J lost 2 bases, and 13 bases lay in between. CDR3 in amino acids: CASSLVSVGSTDTQYF. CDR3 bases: TGTGCCAGCAGCTTAGTATCTGTGGGGTCCACAGATACGCAGTATTTT.

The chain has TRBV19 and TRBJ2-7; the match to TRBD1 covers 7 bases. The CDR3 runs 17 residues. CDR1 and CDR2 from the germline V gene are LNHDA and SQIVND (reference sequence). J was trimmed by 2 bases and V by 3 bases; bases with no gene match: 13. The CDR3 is CASSMGTVGTPTYEQYF. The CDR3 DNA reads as TGTGCCAGTAGTATGGGGACAGTGGGGACACCTACCTACGAGCAGTACTTC. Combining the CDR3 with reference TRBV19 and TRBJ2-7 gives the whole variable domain DGGITQSPKYLFRKEGQNVTLSCEQNLNHDAMYWYRQDPGQGLRLIYYSQIVNDFQKGDIAEGYSVSREKKESFPLTVTSAQKNPTAFYLCASSMGTVGTPTYEQYFGPGTRLTVT.

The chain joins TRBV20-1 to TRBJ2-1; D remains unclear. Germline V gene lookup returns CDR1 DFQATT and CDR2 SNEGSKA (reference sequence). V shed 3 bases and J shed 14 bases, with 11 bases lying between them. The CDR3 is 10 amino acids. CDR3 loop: CSARETPEFF. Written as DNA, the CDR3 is TGCAGTGCTAGGGAAACTCCAGAGTTCTTC.